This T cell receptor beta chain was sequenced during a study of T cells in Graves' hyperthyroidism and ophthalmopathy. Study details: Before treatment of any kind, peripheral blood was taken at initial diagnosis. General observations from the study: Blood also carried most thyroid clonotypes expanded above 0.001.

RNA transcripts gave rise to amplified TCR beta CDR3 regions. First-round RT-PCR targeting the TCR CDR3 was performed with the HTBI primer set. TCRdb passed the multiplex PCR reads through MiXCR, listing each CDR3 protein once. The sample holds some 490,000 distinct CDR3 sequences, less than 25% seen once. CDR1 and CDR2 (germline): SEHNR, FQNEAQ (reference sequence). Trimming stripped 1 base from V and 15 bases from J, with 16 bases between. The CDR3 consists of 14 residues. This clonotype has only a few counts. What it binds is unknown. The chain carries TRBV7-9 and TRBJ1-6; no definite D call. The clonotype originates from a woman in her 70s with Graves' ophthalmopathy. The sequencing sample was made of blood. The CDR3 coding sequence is TGTGCCAGCAGCTTAGGTTCGGTGAAGGATGGCCTCCACTTT. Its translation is CASSLGSVKDGLHF.